This T cell receptor (beta chain) was profiled in a study of blood T cell repertoires in COVID-19. Study as a whole: Acute and convalescent COVID-19 specimens originated in the United States, Italy and Spain.

The CDR3 is 15 residues long. Per germline, CDR1 SGHNT and CDR2 YYREEE (reference sequence). The V gene end was trimmed by 4 bases and the J gene end by 4 bases; junction bases not matched to a gene: 5. In the source study's methods: Nucleated cell number was recorded as an estimate derived from reference gene primer amplification. Some clones are missing from TCRdb's copy, which holds only in-frame ones; the method was immunoSEQ multiplex PCR. V and J calls and clone size are copied from that table; D and trimming were computed from the DNA. The data hold 89,000 or so clones, with around 89% observed a single time. Enrollment of patients from Seattle took place during active infection, with longitudinal follow-up.

The rearrangement uses TRBV5-4 and TRBJ2-6; 7 bases agree with TRBD1. The material sequenced was peripheral blood. This sequence originates from a man in his fifties or sixties with COVID-19, enrolled during active disease. The CDR3 is CASSRDRVGANVLTF. The CDR3 region has the DNA TGTGCCAGCAGCCGTGACAGGGTCGGGGCCAACGTCCTGACTTTC.